What follows is one T cell receptor (beta chain) and its context. Its antigen is currently unknown. The data belong to a study of cytomegalovirus exposure and HLA in healthy donors. The PCR contained 60 Vbeta and 13 Jbeta primers. Generated by immunoSEQ multiplex PCR, the TCRdb table keeps only in-frame clones and is missing some. Of about 130,000 clones in the sample, around 80% were seen once. Overall study findings and caveats: Later analysis suggested most CMV-associated TCR beta chains were HLA-restricted. Being productive about 87% or about 30% of the time was typical of most TCR beta V segments in an earlier analysis.

The source is a young man in good health and CMV-seronegative. The source material was PBMCs.

The CDR3 DNA reads TGTGCCAGCAGCTTACATAGCGGACCCCTTGCTTCCTACGAGCAGTACTTC. Translated: CASSLHSGPLASYEQYF. The chain links TRBV4-2 to TRBJ2-7; a weak D match, TRBD2 (6 bases). This CDR3 is 17 amino acids long. Trimming pared 5 bases from V and 1 base from J, leaving 21 bases between. Germline V gives CDR1 LGHNA, CDR2 YNFKEQ.